This T cell receptor (beta chain) was observed in a study of regulatory T cells in long-lasting Graves disease. Worth noting for this clonotype: One base away lies a much larger clone, so this may be a sequencing read error.

From germline, CDR1 is KGHDR and CDR2 SFDVKD. The CDR3 loop spans 14 amino acids. Described time point: newly diagnosed GD, antithyroid drugs for less than 3 months. The TCR library was prepared using RNA isolated from PBMCs. Sequencing libraries for TCR beta were prepared with iRepertoire HTBI primers and Arm-PCR of CDR3 regions. TCRdb independently ran MiXCR on the multiplex PCR reads; one entry per CDR3 protein. The table has about 360,000 distinct CDR3 sequences, around 16% seen once. The sample was also reused in another study, on T cells in Graves' hyperthyroidism and ophthalmopathy. This second study says: Model output signaled ophthalmopathy a median 6.5 months ahead of onset.

This TCR derives from a woman in her late teens or twenties with Graves disease. The sample in question was peripheral blood mononuclear cells (PBMCs), obtained at new diagnosis, from a patient treated with antithyroid drugs. The chain links TRBV24-1 to TRBJ2-1; 8 nucleotides line up with TRBD1. The CDR3 DNA is TGTGCCGCCAGGGGAGACAGGGGTAACAATGAGCAGTTCTTC. This translates into CAARGDRGNNEQFF.